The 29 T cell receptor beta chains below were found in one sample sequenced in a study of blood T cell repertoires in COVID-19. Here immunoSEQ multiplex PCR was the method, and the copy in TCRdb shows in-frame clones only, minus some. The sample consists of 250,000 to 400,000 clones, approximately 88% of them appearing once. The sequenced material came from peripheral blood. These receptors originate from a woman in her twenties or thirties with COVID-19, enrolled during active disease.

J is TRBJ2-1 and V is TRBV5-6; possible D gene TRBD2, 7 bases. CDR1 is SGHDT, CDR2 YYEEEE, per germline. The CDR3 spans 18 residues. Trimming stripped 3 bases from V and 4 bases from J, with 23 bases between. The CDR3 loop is CASSSPGGAGEGYNEQFF. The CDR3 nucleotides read TGTGCCAGCAGCTCCCCCGGTGGTGCAGGGGAGGGTTACAATGAGCAGTTCTTC.

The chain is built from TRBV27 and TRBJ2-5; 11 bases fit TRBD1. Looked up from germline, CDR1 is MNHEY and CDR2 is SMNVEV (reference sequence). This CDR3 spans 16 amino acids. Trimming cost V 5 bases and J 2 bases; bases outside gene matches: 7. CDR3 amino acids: CASSIGDRGGQETQYF. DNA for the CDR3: TGTGCCAGCAGTATAGGGGACAGGGGGGGGCAAGAGACCCAGTACTTC.

CDR3 in amino acids: CASSPTGTQPQHF. The CDR3 coding sequence is TGTGCCAGCTCACCCACAGGGACACAGCCCCAGCATTTT. This chain joins TRBV18 and TRBJ1-5; D is possibly TRBD1 (6 bases). The CDR3 sequence is 13 residues long. The germline V and J ends were trimmed by 3 bases and 7 bases, with 10 bases remaining between them. Germline V gene data show CDR1 as KGHSH and CDR2 as LQKENI.

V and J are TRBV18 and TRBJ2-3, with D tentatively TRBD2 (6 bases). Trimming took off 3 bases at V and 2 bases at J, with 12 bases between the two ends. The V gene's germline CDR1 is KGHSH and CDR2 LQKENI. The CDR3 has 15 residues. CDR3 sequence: CASSPRAGSTDTQYF. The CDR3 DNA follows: TGTGCCAGCTCACCCCGGGCGGGGTCCACAGATACGCAGTATTTT.

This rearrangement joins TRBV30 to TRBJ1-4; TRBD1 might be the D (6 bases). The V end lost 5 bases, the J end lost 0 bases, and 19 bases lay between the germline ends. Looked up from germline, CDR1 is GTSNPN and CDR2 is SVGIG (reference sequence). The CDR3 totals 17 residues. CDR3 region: CAWYPGHPTPTNEKLFF. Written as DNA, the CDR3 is TGTGCCTGGTACCCGGGACACCCGACCCCAACTAATGAAAAACTGTTTTTT.

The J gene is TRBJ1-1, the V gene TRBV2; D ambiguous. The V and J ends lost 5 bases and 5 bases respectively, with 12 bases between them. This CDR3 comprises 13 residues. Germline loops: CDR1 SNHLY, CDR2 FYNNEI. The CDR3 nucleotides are TGTGCCAGCAGTCCAGAGGTTAGGACTGAAGCTTTCTTT. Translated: CASSPEVRTEAFF. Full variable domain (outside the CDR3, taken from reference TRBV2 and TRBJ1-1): EPEVTQTPSHQVTQMGQEVILRCVPISNHLYFYWYRQILGQKVEFLVSFYNNEISEKSEIFDDQFSVERPDGSNFTLKIRSTKLEDSAMYFCASSPEVRTEAFFGQGTRLTVV.

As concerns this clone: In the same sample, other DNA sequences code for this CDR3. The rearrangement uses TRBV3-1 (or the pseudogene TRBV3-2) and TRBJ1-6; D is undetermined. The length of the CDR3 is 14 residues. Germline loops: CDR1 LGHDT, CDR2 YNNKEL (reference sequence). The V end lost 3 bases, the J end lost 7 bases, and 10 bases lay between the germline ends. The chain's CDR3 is CASSQGRLNSPLHF. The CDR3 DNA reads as TGTGCCAGCAGCCAGGGCAGACTAAATTCACCCCTCCACTTT.

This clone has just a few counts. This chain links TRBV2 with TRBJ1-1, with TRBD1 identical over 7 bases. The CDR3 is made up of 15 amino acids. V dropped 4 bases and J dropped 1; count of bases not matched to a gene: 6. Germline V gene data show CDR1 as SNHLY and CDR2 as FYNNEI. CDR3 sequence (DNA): TGTGCCAGCAGTGTCTCCACAGGGGCGAACACTGAAGCTTTCTTT. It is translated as CASSVSTGANTEAFF.

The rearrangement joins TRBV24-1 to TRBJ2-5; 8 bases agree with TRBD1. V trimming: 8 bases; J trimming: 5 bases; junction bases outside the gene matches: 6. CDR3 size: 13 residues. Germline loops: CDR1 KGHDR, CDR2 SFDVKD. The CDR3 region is CATTSRTGETQYF. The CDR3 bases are TGTGCCACCACGTCTCGGACAGGGGAGACCCAGTACTTC.

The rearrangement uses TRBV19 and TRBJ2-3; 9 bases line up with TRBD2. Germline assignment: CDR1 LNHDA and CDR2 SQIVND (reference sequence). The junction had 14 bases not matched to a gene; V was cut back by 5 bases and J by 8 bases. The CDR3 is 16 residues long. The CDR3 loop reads CASSRPLAGQSSTQYF. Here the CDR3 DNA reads TGTGCCAGTAGTCGACCACTAGCGGGCCAGAGTAGTACGCAGTATTTT.

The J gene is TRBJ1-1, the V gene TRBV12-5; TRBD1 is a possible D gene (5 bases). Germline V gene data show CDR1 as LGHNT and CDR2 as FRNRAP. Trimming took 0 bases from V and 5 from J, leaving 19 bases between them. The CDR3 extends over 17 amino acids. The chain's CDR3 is CASGLVVLGSGGTEAFF. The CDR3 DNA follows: TGTGCTAGTGGTTTGGTGGTTCTGGGCAGCGGGGGGACTGAAGCTTTCTTT.

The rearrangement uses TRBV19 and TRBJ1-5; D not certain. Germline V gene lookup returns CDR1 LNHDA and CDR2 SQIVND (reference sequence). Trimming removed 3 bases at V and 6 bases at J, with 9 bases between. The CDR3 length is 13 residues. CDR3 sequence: CASSMERAQPQHF. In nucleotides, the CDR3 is TGTGCCAGTAGTATGGAGCGGGCTCAGCCCCAGCATTTT.

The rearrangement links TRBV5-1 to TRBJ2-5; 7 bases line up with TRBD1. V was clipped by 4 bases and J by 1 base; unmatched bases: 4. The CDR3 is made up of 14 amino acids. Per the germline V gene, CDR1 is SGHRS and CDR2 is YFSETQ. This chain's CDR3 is CASSQGDSQETQYF. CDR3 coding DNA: TGCGCCAGCAGCCAGGGGGACAGCCAAGAGACCCAGTACTTC.

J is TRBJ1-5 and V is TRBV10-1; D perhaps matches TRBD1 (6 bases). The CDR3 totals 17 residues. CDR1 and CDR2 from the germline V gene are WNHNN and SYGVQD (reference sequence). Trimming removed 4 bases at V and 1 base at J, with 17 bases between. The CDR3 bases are TGCGCCAGCAGTGTACGTGGACAGAAGGGGAGCAATCAGCCCCAGCATTTT. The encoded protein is CASSVRGQKGSNQPQHF.

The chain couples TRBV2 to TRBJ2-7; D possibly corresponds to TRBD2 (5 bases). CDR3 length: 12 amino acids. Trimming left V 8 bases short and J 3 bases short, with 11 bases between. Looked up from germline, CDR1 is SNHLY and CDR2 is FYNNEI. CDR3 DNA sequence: TGTGCCAGCCGGACTGATGACTACGAGCAGTACTTC. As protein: CASRTDDYEQYF.

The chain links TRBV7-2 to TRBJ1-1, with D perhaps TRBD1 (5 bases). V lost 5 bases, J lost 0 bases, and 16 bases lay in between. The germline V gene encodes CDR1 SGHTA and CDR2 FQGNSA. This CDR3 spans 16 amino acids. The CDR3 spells CASSPTRGGMNTEAFF. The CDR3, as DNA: TGTGCCAGCAGCCCCACGCGGGGGGGGATGAACACTGAAGCTTTCTTT.

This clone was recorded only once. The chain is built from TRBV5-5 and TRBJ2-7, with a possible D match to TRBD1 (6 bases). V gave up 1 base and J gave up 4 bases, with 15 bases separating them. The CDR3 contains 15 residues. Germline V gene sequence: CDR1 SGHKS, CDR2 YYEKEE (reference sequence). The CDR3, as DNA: TGTGCCAGCAGCTTGAAACTGGACAGTCTATACGAGCAGTACGTC. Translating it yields CASSLKLDSLYEQYV.

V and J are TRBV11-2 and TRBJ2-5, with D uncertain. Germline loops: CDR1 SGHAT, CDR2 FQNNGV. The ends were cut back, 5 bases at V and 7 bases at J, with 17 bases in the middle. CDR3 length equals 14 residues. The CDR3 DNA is TGTGCCAGCAGCCCCCCCGAGGCTGGTGGGACCCAGTACTTC. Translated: CASSPPEAGGTQYF. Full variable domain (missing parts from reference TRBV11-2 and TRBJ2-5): EAGVAQSPRYKIIEKRQSVAFWCNPISGHATLYWYQQILGQGPKLLIQFQNNGVVDDSQLPKDRFSAERLKGVDSTLKIQPAKLEDSAVYLCASSPPEAGGTQYFGPGTRLLVL.

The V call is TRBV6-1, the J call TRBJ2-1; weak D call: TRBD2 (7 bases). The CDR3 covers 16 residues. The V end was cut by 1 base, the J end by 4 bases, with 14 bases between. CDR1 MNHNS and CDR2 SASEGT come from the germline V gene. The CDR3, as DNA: TGTGCCAGCAGTGAAGAGGGGGGGACCTTGTACAATGAGCAGTTCTTC. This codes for CASSEEGGTLYNEQFF.

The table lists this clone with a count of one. This CDR3 is CASSSARGYGYTF. CDR3 nucleotides: TGTGCCAGCAGCTCCGCCCGCGGATATGGCTACACCTTC. V usage is TRBV7-6 and J usage is TRBJ1-2; unclear D gene. Trimming shortened V by 4 bases and J by 5 bases, and 11 bases separated the two germline ends. The CDR3 has 13 residues. Looked up from germline, CDR1 is SGHVS and CDR2 is FNYEAQ.

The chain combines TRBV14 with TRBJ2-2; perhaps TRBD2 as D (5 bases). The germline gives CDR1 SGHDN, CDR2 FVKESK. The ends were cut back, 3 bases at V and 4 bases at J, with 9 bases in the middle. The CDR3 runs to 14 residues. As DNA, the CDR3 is TGTGCCAGCAGCCAGATTGGGAGCACCGGGGAGCTGTTTTTT. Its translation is CASSQIGSTGELFF.

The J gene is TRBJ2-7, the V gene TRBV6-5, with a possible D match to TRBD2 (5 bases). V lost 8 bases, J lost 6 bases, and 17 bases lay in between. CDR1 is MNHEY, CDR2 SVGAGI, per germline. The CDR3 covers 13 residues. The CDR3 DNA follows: TGTGCCAGCGGCCCTTATGGAGCGGCCGAGCAGTACGTC. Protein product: CASGPYGAAEQYV.

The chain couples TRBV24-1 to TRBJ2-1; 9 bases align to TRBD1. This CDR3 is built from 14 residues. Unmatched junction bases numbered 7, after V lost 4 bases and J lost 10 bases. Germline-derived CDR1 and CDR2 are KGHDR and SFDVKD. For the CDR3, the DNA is TGTGCCACCAGTGACCCACAGGGGGCGGCCGAGCAGTTCTTC. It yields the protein CATSDPQGAAEQFF.

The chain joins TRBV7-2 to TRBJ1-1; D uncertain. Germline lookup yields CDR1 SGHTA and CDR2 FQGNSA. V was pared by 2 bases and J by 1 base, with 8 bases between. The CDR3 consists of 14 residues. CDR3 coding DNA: TGTGCCAGCAGCTTACTGGCAGAGAACACTGAAGCTTTCTTT. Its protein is CASSLLAENTEAFF.

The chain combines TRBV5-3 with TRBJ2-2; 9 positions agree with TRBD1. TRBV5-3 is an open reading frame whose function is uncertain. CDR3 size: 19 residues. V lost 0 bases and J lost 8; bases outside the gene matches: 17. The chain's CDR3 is CARSLGDRVYFNPQGELFF. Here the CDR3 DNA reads TGTGCCAGAAGCTTGGGGGACAGGGTTTATTTTAACCCCCAAGGGGAGCTGTTTTTT.

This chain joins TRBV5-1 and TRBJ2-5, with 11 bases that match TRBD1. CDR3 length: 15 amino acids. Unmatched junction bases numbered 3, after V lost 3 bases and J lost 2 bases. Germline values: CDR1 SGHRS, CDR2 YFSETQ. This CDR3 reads CASSWGDRGQETQYF. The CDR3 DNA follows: TGCGCCAGCAGCTGGGGGGACAGGGGGCAAGAGACCCAGTACTTC.

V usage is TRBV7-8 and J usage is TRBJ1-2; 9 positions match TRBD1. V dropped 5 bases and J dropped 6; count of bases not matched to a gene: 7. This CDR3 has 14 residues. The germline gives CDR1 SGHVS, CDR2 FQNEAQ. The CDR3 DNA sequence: TGTGCCAGCAGCCCCGGGACAGGGCCCGATGGCTACACCTTC. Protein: CASSPGTGPDGYTF. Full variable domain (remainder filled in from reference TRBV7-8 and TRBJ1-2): GAGVSQSPRYKVAKRGQDVALRCDPISGHVSLFWYQQALGQGPEFLTYFQNEAQLDKSGLPSDRFFAERPEGSVSTLKIQRTQQEDSAVYLCASSPGTGPDGYTFGSGTRLTVV.

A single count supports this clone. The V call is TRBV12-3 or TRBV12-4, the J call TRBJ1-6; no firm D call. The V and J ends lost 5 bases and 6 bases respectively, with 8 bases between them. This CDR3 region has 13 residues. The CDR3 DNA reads TGTGCCAGCAGTCTCCAACTTAATTCACCCCTCCACTTT. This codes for CASSLQLNSPLHF.

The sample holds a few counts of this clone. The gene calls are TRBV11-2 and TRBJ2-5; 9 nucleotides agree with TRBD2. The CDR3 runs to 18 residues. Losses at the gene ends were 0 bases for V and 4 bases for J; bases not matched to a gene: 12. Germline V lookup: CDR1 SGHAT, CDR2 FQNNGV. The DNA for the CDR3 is TGTGCCAGCAGCTTAGATCTTAGCGGGGGATCAGCTCTAGAGACCCAGTACTTC. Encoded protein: CASSLDLSGGSALETQYF.